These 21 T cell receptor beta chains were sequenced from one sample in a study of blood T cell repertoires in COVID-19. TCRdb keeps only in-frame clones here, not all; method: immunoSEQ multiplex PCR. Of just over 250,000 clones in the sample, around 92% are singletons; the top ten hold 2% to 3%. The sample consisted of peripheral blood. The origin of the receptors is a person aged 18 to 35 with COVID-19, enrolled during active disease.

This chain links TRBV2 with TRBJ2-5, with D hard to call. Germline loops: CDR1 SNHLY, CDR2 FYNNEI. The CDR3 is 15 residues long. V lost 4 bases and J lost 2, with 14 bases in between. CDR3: CASSAAPIPQETQYF. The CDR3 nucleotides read TGTGCCAGCAGTGCCGCCCCTATACCGCAAGAGACCCAGTACTTC. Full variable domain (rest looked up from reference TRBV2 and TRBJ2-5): EPEVTQTPSHQVTQMGQEVILRCVPISNHLYFYWYRQILGQKVEFLVSFYNNEISEKSEIFDDQFSVERPDGSNFTLKIRSTKLEDSAMYFCASSAAPIPQETQYFGPGTRLLVL.

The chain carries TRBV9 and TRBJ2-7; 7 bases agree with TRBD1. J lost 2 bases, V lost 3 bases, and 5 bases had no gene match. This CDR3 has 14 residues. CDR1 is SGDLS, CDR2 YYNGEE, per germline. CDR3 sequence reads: CASSARDSTYEQYF. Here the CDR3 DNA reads TGTGCCAGCAGCGCCCGGGACAGCACCTACGAGCAGTACTTC. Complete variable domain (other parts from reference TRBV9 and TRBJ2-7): DSGVTQTPKHLITATGQRVTLRCSPRSGDLSVYWYQQSLDQGLQFLIQYYNGEERAKGNILERFSAQQFPDLHSELNLSSLELGDSALYFCASSARDSTYEQYFGPGTRLTVT.

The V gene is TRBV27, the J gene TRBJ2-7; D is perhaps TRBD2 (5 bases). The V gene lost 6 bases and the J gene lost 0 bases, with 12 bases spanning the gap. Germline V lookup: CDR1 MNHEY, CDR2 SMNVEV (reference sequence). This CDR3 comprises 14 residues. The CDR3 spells CASRLTGVSYEQYF. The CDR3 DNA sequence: TGTGCCAGCAGGTTGACCGGGGTCTCCTACGAGCAGTACTTC.

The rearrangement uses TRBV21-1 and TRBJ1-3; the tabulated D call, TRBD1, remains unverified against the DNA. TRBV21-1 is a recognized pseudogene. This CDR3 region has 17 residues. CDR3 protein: CASSTSRDMHSGNTIYF. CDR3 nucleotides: TGTGCCAGCAGCACTAGCCGGGACATGCACTCTGGAAACACCATATATTTT.

The CDR3 coding sequence is TGCGCCAGCAGCCAGGGGACAGGGAACTATGGCTACACCTTC. Its protein is CASSQGTGNYGYTF. The rearrangement joins TRBV4-1 to TRBJ1-2; TRBD1 agrees at 9 bases. CDR3 size: 14 residues. V was clipped by 3 bases and J by 2 bases; unmatched bases: 1. Germline V gene lookup returns CDR1 MGHRA and CDR2 YSYEKL.

The CDR3: CATSDSLQGSNEKLFF. In DNA, the CDR3 is TGTGCCACCAGTGATTCGTTACAGGGTTCGAATGAAAAACTGTTTTTT. The gene calls are TRBV24-1 and TRBJ1-4, with D perhaps TRBD1 (6 bases). The CDR3 is made up of 16 amino acids. The V end was cut by 2 bases, the J end by 5 bases, with 14 bases between. The germline V gene encodes CDR1 KGHDR and CDR2 SFDVKD.

In nucleotides, the CDR3 is TGCGCCAGCAACACAACAGGGATAGGAGCTTTCTTT. This translates into CASNTTGIGAFF. The chain couples TRBV5-1 to TRBJ1-1; the D gene is possibly TRBD1 (6 bases). V was clipped by 6 bases and J by 10 bases, with 16 bases between them. The CDR3 contains 12 residues. The germline gives CDR1 SGHRS, CDR2 YFSETQ.

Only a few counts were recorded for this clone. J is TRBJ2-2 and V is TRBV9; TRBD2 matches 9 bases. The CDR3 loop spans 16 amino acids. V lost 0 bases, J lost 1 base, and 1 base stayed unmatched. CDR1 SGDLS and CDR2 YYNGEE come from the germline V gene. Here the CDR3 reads CASSVGLAENTGELFF. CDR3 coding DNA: TGTGCCAGCAGCGTAGGACTAGCGGAGAACACCGGGGAGCTGTTTTTT.

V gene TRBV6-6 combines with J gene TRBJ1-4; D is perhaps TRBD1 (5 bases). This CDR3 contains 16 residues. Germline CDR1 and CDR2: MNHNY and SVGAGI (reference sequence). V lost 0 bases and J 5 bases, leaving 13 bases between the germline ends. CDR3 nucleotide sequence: TGTGCCAGCAGTTACTCGGAGGGGCGATTGAATGAAAAACTGTTTTTT. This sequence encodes CASSYSEGRLNEKLFF.

CDR3 DNA sequence: TGTGCCAGCAGTTCACCTCCCAGGACAGGACTATATCAGCCCCAGCATTTT. It yields the protein CASSSPPRTGLYQPQHF. This sequence joins TRBV7-8 and TRBJ1-5, with TRBD1 matching over 7 bases. Trimming took 6 bases from V and 5 from J; bases not matched to a gene: 16. The CDR3 consists of 17 residues. The germline CDR1 and CDR2 sequences are SGHVS and FQNEAQ.

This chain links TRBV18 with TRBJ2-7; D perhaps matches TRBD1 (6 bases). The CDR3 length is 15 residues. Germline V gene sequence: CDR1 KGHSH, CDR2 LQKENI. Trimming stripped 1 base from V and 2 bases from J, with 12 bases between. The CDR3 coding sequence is TGTGCCAGCTCACCACGTTCAGGGGATACCTACGAGCAGTACTTC. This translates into CASSPRSGDTYEQYF.

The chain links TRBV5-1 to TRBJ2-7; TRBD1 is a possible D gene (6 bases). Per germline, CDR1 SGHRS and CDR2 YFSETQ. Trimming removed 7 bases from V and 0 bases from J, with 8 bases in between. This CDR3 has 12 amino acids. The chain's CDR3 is CASSDSSYEQYF. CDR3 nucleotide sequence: TGCGCCAGCTCGGACAGCTCCTACGAGCAGTACTTC.

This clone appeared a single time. CDR3 amino acids: CASSASTSGRETQYF. CDR3 in DNA: TGTGCCAGCAGCGCGTCGACTAGCGGGAGAGAGACCCAGTACTTC. The V call is TRBV9, the J call TRBJ2-5; TRBD2 aligns across 12 bases. J gave up 4 bases and V 3 bases, and 4 bases lay outside the gene matches. Per germline, CDR1 SGDLS and CDR2 YYNGEE. The CDR3 contains 15 residues.

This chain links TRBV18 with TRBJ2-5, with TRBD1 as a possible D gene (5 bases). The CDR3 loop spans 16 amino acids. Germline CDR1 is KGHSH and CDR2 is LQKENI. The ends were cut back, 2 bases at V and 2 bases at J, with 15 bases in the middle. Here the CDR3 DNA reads TGTGCCAGCTCACCATTCCCCAGACAGTTACAAGAGACCCAGTACTTC. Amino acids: CASSPFPRQLQETQYF.

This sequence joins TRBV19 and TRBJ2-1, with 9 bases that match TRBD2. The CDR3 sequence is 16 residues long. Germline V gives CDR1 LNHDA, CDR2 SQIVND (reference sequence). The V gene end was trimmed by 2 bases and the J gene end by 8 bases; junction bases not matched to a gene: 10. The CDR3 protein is CASSIISAGGRHEQFF. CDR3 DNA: TGTGCCAGTAGTATAATTTCGGCGGGAGGGCGGCATGAGCAGTTCTTC.

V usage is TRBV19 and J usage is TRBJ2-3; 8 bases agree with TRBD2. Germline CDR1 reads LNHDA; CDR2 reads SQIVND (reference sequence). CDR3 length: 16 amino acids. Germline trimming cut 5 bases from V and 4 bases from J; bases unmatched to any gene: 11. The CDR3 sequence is CASSSKRAGAADTQYF. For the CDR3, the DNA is TGTGCCAGTAGTTCCAAAAGAGCGGGAGCGGCAGATACGCAGTATTTT.

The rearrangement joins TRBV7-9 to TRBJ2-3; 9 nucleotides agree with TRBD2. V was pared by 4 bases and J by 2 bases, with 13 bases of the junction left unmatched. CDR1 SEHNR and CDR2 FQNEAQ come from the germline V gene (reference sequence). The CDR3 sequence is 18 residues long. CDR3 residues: CASSSYIGGLAHTDTQYF. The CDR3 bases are TGTGCCAGCAGCTCTTATATAGGGGGACTAGCCCACACAGATACGCAGTATTTT.

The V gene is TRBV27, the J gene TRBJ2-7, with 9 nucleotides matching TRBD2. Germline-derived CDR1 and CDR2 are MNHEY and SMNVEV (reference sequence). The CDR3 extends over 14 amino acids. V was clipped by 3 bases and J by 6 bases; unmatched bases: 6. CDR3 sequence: CASSFGLAGAEQYF. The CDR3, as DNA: TGTGCCAGCAGTTTTGGGTTAGCGGGAGCCGAGCAGTACTTC.

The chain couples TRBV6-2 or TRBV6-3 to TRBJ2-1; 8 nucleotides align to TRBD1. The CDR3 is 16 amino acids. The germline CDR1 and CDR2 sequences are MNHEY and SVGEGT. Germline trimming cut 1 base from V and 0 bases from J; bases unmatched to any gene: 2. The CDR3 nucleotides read TGTGCCAGCAGTTACTACCAGGGGGCCTCCTACAATGAGCAGTTCTTC. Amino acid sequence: CASSYYQGASYNEQFF.

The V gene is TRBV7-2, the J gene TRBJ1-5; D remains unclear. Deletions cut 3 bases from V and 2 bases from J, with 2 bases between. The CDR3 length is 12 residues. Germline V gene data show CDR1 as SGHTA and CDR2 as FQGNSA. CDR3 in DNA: TGTGCCAGCAGCTTCGGCAATCAGCCCCAGCATTTT. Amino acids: CASSFGNQPQHF.

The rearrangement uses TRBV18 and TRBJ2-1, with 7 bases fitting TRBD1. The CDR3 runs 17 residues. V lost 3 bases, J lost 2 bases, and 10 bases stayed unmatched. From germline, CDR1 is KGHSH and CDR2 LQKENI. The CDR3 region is CASSPQGTVFPYNEQFF. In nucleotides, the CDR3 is TGTGCCAGCTCACCGCAGGGGACAGTTTTCCCCTACAATGAGCAGTTCTTC. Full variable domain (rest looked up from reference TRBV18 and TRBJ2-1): NAGVMQNPRHLVRRRGQEARLRCSPMKGHSHVYWYRQLPEEGLKFMVYLQKENIIDESGMPKERFSAEFPKEGPSILRIQQVVRGDSAAYFCASSPQGTVFPYNEQFFGPGTRLTVL.